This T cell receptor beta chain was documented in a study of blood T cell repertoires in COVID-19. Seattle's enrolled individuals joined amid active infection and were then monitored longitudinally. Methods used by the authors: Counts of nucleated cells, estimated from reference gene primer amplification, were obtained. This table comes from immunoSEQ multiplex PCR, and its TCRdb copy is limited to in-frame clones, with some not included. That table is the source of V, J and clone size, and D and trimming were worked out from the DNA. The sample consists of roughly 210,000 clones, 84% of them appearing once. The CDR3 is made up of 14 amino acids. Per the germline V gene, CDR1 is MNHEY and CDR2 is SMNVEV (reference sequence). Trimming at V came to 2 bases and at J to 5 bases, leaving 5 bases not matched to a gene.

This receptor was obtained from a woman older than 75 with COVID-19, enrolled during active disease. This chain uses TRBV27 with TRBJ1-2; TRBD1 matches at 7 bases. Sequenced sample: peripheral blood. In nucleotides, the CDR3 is TGTGCCAGCAGTTTAAGTGAGGGGGCTTATGGCTACACCTTC. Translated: CASSLSEGAYGYTF.